The next 29 T cell receptor beta chains were all read from a single sample in a study of blood T cell repertoires in COVID-19. TCRdb's table, derived via immunoSEQ multiplex PCR, lists solely in-frame clones and lacks some. This table holds about 270,000 clones, 83% found once. The sample comprised peripheral blood. These receptors came from a woman aged 45-65 years who had recovered from COVID-19.

CDR3 region: CASSYQQYTEAFF. The CDR3 DNA is TGTGCCAGCAGTTACCAACAGTACACTGAAGCTTTCTTT. J is TRBJ1-1 and V is TRBV6-5; no clear D gene. The CDR3 totals 13 residues. Per the germline V gene, CDR1 is MNHEY and CDR2 is SVGAGI. V was trimmed by 2 bases and J by 3 bases, leaving 7 bases between them.

The chain links TRBV27 to TRBJ2-7; 9 bases align to TRBD1. V trimming: 7 bases; J trimming: 1 base; junction bases outside the gene matches: 8. Germline V gives CDR1 MNHEY, CDR2 SMNVEV (reference sequence). The CDR3 runs 15 residues. The CDR3 region is CASTISTGGSYEQYF. CDR3 DNA: TGTGCCAGCACGATTTCGACAGGGGGTTCCTACGAGCAGTACTTC.

The V gene is TRBV30, the J gene TRBJ2-2; 8 bases line up with TRBD2. The V segment lost 4 bases and the J segment 3 bases; nucleotides outside the gene matches: 4. Germline V lookup: CDR1 GTSNPN, CDR2 SVGIG (reference sequence). The CDR3 is made up of 14 amino acids. The CDR3 region is CAWMAGGYTGELFF. In DNA form, the CDR3 reads TGTGCCTGGATGGCGGGGGGCTACACCGGGGAGCTGTTTTTT.

J is TRBJ1-6 and V is TRBV27; 8 bases match TRBD1. The CDR3 contains 16 residues. V gave up 5 bases and J gave up 9 bases; unmatched junction bases: 12. CDR1 is MNHEY and CDR2 is SMNVEV in the germline V gene (reference sequence). CDR3 in amino acids: CASSTGQGGFFSPLHF. DNA for the CDR3: TGTGCCAGCAGTACCGGACAGGGCGGTTTCTTTTCACCCCTCCACTTT.

The chain is built from TRBV28 and TRBJ2-7; TRBD2 agrees at 8 bases. Per the germline V gene, CDR1 is MDHEN and CDR2 is SYDVKM. Trimming took 7 bases from V and 1 from J; bases not matched to a gene: 15. There are 17 residues in the CDR3. CDR3 DNA: TGTGCCAGCACTTCCAGGTCCAGCGGGAGAGGGTCCTACGAGCAGTACTTC. Protein: CASTSRSSGRGSYEQYF.

This clone has more than one count but fewer than ten. The chain employs TRBV2 and TRBJ2-3; possible D gene TRBD2, 5 bases. The germline gives CDR1 SNHLY, CDR2 FYNNEI. V lost 4 bases, J lost 3 bases, and 8 bases lay in between. The CDR3 covers 13 residues. CDR3 protein: CASSGRGTDTQYF. The CDR3 nucleotides are TGTGCCAGCAGTGGGAGAGGGACAGATACGCAGTATTTT.

There are a few counts of this clone. Here the CDR3 reads CATRSAGNTIYF. The CDR3 coding sequence is TGTGCCACCAGGTCCGCTGGAAACACCATATATTTT. The rearrangement links TRBV24-1 to TRBJ1-3, with unresolved D. The CDR3 spans 12 residues. Germline lookup yields CDR1 KGHDR and CDR2 SFDVKD. Trimming left V 7 bases short and J 2 bases short, with 5 bases between.

This chain connects TRBV3-1 (or the pseudogene TRBV3-2) to TRBJ2-2; no clear D gene. The CDR3 is 14 residues long. CDR1 is LGHDT and CDR2 is YNNKEL in the germline V gene (reference sequence). Trimming removed 1 base at V and 7 bases at J, with 10 bases between. The CDR3 reads CASSQGFTGGELFF. CDR3 bases: TGTGCCAGCAGCCAAGGTTTTACTGGCGGGGAGCTGTTTTTT.

V gene TRBV30 combines with J gene TRBJ1-2, with 7 bases lining up with TRBD1. V shed 1 base, J shed 5 bases, and the junction held 1 base outside the gene matches. The germline gives CDR1 GTSNPN, CDR2 SVGIG (reference sequence). This CDR3 comprises 12 residues. The CDR3 bases are TGTGCCTGGAGTGGGGGACAGTATGGCTACACCTTC. Amino acid sequence: CAWSGGQYGYTF.

The chain is built from TRBV7-2 and TRBJ2-1; a weak D match, TRBD2 (6 bases). The CDR3 extends over 14 amino acids. Germline V gene data show CDR1 as SGHTA and CDR2 as FQGNSA. Trimming cost V 1 base and J 6 bases, with 10 bases left between them. CDR3 region: CASSLGGVVNEQFF. The CDR3 DNA sequence: TGTGCCAGCAGCTTAGGGGGGGTCGTCAATGAGCAGTTCTTC.

This chain uses TRBV21-1 with TRBJ2-1; the D call in the table, TRBD2, was not verified against the DNA. TRBV21-1 is classified as a pseudogene. The CDR3 contains 17 residues. For the CDR3, the DNA is TGTGCCAGCAGCAAAGGAGGTTGGGCGGGAGACCCCAATGAGCAGTTCTTC. This translates into CASSKGGWAGDPNEQFF.

The chain is built from TRBV28 and TRBJ2-7; D is possibly TRBD2 (5 bases). Between the trimmed V and J ends, which lost 5 bases and 2 bases, there was a span of 13 bases. This CDR3 spans 14 amino acids. Germline assignment: CDR1 MDHEN and CDR2 SYDVKM. Here the CDR3 reads CASSVSGFPYEQYF. CDR3 in DNA: TGTGCCAGCAGTGTCTCGGGGTTTCCCTACGAGCAGTACTTC.

The chain joins TRBV19 to TRBJ1-5; TRBD1 matches at 8 bases. CDR3 length equals 20 residues. Germline assignment: CDR1 LNHDA and CDR2 SQIVND (reference sequence). Trimming cost V 5 bases and J 0 bases; bases outside gene matches: 18. The CDR3 is CASSVYPGTGKPYSNQPQHF. CDR3 coding DNA: TGTGCCAGTAGTGTATATCCCGGGACAGGAAAACCGTATAGCAATCAGCCCCAGCATTTT.

This clone was picked up a small number of times. This sequence joins TRBV23-1 and TRBJ1-1; no clear D. TRBV23-1 is an ORF, with its function uncertain. The CDR3 has 14 residues. The V gene lost 4 bases and the J gene lost 4 bases, with 13 bases spanning the gap. CDR3 protein: CASSPPRLPTEAFF. The DNA for the CDR3 is TGCGCCAGCAGTCCCCCGAGGCTTCCCACTGAAGCTTTCTTT.

This clone has a single count. V usage is TRBV27 and J usage is TRBJ2-7; 13 nucleotides line up with TRBD2. The J segment lost 7 bases and the V segment lost 3 bases, leaving 15 bases of the junction unmatched. The CDR3 is 18 residues long. Germline V gene sequence: CDR1 MNHEY, CDR2 SMNVEV (reference sequence). The CDR3 bases are TGTGCCAGCAGTTTCCTGGGGACTAGCGGGATCCGACGGGGGGAGCAGTACTTC. Translating it yields CASSFLGTSGIRRGEQYF.

This clone was seen once. The rearrangement uses TRBV5-1 and TRBJ1-1; 10 bases are shared with TRBD1. V shed 3 bases and J 9 bases; nucleotides not matched to a gene: 8. Germline V gene data show CDR1 as SGHRS and CDR2 as YFSETQ. The CDR3 has 14 residues. CDR3 sequence reads: CASSSDRGRFQAFF. The CDR3 bases are TGCGCCAGCAGCTCAGACAGGGGGCGCTTTCAAGCTTTCTTT.

The chain employs TRBV4-3 and TRBJ2-7, with TRBD2 matching 7 bases. The CDR3 is 14 residues long. Trimming removed 1 base from V and 4 bases from J; junction bases left unmatched: 4. Germline V lookup: CDR1 LGHNA, CDR2 YSLEER. The CDR3 is CASSQGGSGYEQYF. The CDR3 DNA reads as TGCGCCAGCAGCCAAGGCGGGAGTGGGTACGAGCAGTACTTC.

The chain carries TRBV6-5 and TRBJ1-2, with TRBD1 matching over 7 bases. V lost 6 bases, J lost 8 bases, and 9 bases stayed unmatched. From germline, CDR1 is MNHEY and CDR2 SVGAGI. CDR3 size: 13 residues. DNA for the CDR3: TGTGCCAGCAGCTTAGATTCGGACAGGGGCTACACCTTC. This codes for CASSLDSDRGYTF.

J is TRBJ2-7 and V is TRBV9, with TRBD2 matching over 8 bases. There are 14 residues in the CDR3. The germline V gene has CDR1 SGDLS and CDR2 YYNGEE. V lost 6 bases, J lost 2 bases, and 7 bases stayed unmatched. CDR3 DNA sequence: TGTGCCAGCACCCGGGAGGGAGGGCCCTACGAGCAGTACTTC. This gives the protein CASTREGGPYEQYF.

The genes are TRBV7-2 and TRBJ2-3, with 16 bases matching TRBD2. J gave up 10 bases and V 2 bases, and 6 bases lay outside the gene matches. Per the germline V gene, CDR1 is SGHTA and CDR2 is FQGNSA. This CDR3 is built from 16 residues. The chain's CDR3 is CASSLSGLAGGPAQYF. The CDR3 DNA reads as TGTGCCAGCAGCTTATCGGGACTAGCGGGAGGGCCTGCGCAGTATTTT. Drawing the rest from reference TRBV7-2 and TRBJ2-3, the complete variable domain is GAGVSQSPSNKVTEKGKDVELRCDPISGHTALYWYRQSLGQGLEFLIYFQGNSAPDKSGLPSDRFSAERTGGSVSTLTIQRTQQEDSAVYLCASSLSGLAGGPAQYFGPGTRLTVL.

J is TRBJ2-2 and V is TRBV5-1, with 10 bases that match TRBD2. The germline CDR1 and CDR2 sequences are SGHRS and YFSETQ. With V trimmed by 4 bases and J by 6 bases, 12 bases remained unmatched. The CDR3 consists of 17 residues. Written as DNA, the CDR3 is TGCGCCAGCAGCCCCCGGTCTAGCGGGGGTTTATCCGGGGAGCTGTTTTTT. It is translated as CASSPRSSGGLSGELFF. Variable domain in full (rest from reference TRBV5-1 and TRBJ2-2): KAGVTQTPRYLIKTRGQQVTLSCSPISGHRSVSWYQQTPGQGLQFLFEYFSETQRNKGNFPGRFSGRQFSNSRSEMNVSTLELGDSALYLCASSPRSSGGLSGELFFGEGSRLTVL.

This chain links TRBV5-1 with TRBJ2-1; 10 nucleotides align to TRBD2. The CDR3 sequence is 16 residues long. Germline lookup yields CDR1 SGHRS and CDR2 YFSETQ. Trimming cost V 0 bases and J 5 bases; bases outside gene matches: 5. DNA of the CDR3: TGCGCCAGCAGCTTGGTATGGACTAGCGGCCACAATGAGCAGTTCTTC. The encoded protein is CASSLVWTSGHNEQFF. Looking up the rest from reference TRBV5-1 and TRBJ2-1 gives the full variable domain: KAGVTQTPRYLIKTRGQQVTLSCSPISGHRSVSWYQQTPGQGLQFLFEYFSETQRNKGNFPGRFSGRQFSNSRSEMNVSTLELGDSALYLCASSLVWTSGHNEQFFGPGTRLTVL.

The chain uses TRBV12-3 or TRBV12-4 and TRBJ2-7; D is perhaps TRBD1 (6 bases). Trimming removed 4 bases from V and 4 bases from J, with 11 bases in between. The CDR3 runs 13 residues. CDR3 in DNA: TGTGCCAGCAGTTCCGGGACACGGTACGAGCAGTACTTC. Its protein is CASSSGTRYEQYF.

This rearrangement joins TRBV4-3 to TRBJ2-7; weak D call: TRBD1 (6 bases). The germline V and J ends were trimmed by 3 bases and 3 bases, with 9 bases remaining between them. CDR1 is LGHNA and CDR2 is YSLEER in the germline V gene. The CDR3 runs to 13 residues. CDR3 region: CASSQVQGYEQYF. The DNA for the CDR3 is TGCGCCAGCAGCCAGGTACAGGGCTACGAGCAGTACTTC.

The chain combines TRBV11-3 with TRBJ2-2, with TRBD1 matching over 10 bases. Germline values: CDR1 SGHNT, CDR2 YENEEA. The junction had 9 bases not matched to a gene; V was cut back by 5 bases and J by 3 bases. The CDR3 sequence is 17 residues long. CDR3 sequence (DNA): TGTGCCAGCAGCATAAGTCCGGGACAGGGGCACACCGGGGAGCTGTTTTTT. Encoded protein: CASSISPGQGHTGELFF.

The chain recombines TRBV6-2 or TRBV6-3 with TRBJ2-7; 7 nucleotides line up with TRBD1. This CDR3 is 13 amino acids long. V was clipped by 3 bases and J by 6 bases; unmatched bases: 5. Germline V gene sequence: CDR1 MNHEY, CDR2 SVGEGT. The DNA of the CDR3 is TGTGCCAGCAGTTATCAGGGGGTCTCCGAGCAGTACTTC. Its translation is CASSYQGVSEQYF.

The chain has TRBV29-1 and TRBJ1-1, with a weak D call TRBD1 (6 bases). This CDR3 comprises 15 residues. CDR1 and CDR2 (germline): SQVTM, ANQGSEA. With 0 bases removed from V and 5 bases from J, the gap between germline ends came to 16 bases. CDR3 sequence reads: CSVEDSVTGSTEAFF. The DNA for the CDR3 is TGCAGCGTTGAAGATTCCGTGACAGGTTCAACTGAAGCTTTCTTT. The whole variable domain, remainder taken from reference TRBV29-1 and TRBJ1-1, is SAVISQKPSRDICQRGTSLTIQCQVDSQVTMMFWYRQQPGQSLTLIATANQGSEATYESGFVIDKFPISRPNLTFSTLTVSNMSPEDSSIYLCSVEDSVTGSTEAFFGQGTRLTVV.

The V and J genes are TRBV6-5 and TRBJ1-1; D ambiguous. Trimming cost V 6 bases and J 11 bases, with 22 bases left between them. Germline V gives CDR1 MNHEY, CDR2 SVGAGI. The CDR3 length is 14 residues. The CDR3 DNA follows: TGTGCCAGCAGGCATCAGAGGGCCGGATCTAGGGCTTTCTTT. Translation: CASRHQRAGSRAFF.

This clone was counted ten times or more. This CDR3 reads CASSLNRGLGYTF. The CDR3 DNA reads TGTGCCAGCAGTTTAAACAGGGGCCTGGGATACACCTTC. V usage is TRBV27 and J usage is TRBJ1-2; 7 bases fit TRBD1. This CDR3 region has 13 residues. Trimming at V came to 2 bases and at J to 11 bases, leaving 8 bases not matched to a gene. CDR1 and CDR2 from the germline V gene are MNHEY and SMNVEV (reference sequence).